This TCR beta chain derives from a study of cytomegalovirus exposure and HLA in healthy donors. Study details: T cells numbering about 179 million yielded 117 million unique TCR beta sequences in an earlier analysis. Study-level results: Reports credit the classifier with highly specific, highly sensitive diagnosis of cytomegalovirus status.

It was with 60 Vbeta and 13 Jbeta primers that the PCR ran. In the study's own analysis: An analysis that came later counted some 85 million unique TCR beta chains, around 12 million shared. TCRdb's table, derived via immunoSEQ multiplex PCR, lists solely in-frame clones and lacks some. From that table come the V and J calls and clone size; the DNA was used to work out D and trimming. The repertoire holds about 100,000 clones, with approximately 80% as singletons. On this clone itself: Its target is not known.

Trimming took 0 bases from V and 6 from J; bases not matched to a gene: 12. Per germline, CDR1 SGHRS and CDR2 YFSETQ. The CDR3 has 17 residues. This rearrangement joins TRBV5-1 to TRBJ2-1, with 7 bases fitting TRBD2. The TCR originated in a woman in her 70s in good health and CMV-seropositive. Sequencing used PBMCs. CDR3 in DNA: TGCGCCAGCAGCTTGGCCGGAAGGGGCACGGGGGGCAATGAGCAGTTCTTC. It translates to CASSLAGRGTGGNEQFF.